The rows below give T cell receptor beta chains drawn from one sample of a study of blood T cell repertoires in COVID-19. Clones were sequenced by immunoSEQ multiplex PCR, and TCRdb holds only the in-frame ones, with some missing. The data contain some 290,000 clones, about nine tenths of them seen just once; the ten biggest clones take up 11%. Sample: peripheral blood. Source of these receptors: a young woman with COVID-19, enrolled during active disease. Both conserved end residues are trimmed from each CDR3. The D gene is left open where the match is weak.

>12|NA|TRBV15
ATSTELAKNIQY
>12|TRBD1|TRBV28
ASSLDRVDYGYT
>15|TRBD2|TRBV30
AWMGLAETNSYNEQF
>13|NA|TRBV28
ASSFRRNGADTQY
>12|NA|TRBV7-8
ASTPDEGPSPQH
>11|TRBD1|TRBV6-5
ASSRNRGGELF
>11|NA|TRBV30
AWRGGAEGTQY
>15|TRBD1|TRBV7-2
ASSFDSGTGSNYGYT
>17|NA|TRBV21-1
ATPGRGENADASTDTQY
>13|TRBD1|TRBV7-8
ASSSRGRGSYEQY
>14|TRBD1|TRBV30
AWSTSGTGSGNTIY
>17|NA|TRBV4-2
ASSQDRDISFRAGNTIY
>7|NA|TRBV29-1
SAGTEAF
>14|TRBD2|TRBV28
ASRGTSGRYPYEQY
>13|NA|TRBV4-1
ASRAAGRAHNEQF
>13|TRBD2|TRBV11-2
ASSLEPSGIYEQY